These T cell receptor beta chains were read from a single sample in a study of PD-1 blockade in mismatch repair-deficient tumors. Some clones are missing from TCRdb's copy, which holds only in-frame ones; the method was immunoSEQ multiplex PCR. The sample shows tens of thousands of clones, roughly 83% of them seen only once. The material sequenced was PBMCs, taken before pembrolizumab treatment. The source is an adult with mismatch repair-deficient cancer. The CDR3 runs from the conserved cysteine through the conserved F or W. A D gene is named only where the DNA matches it firmly. Expanded clones get a size class; other rows say once, few or many, or leave the size out.

v_gene	abundance	d_gene	j_gene	CDR3nt	CDR3aa
TRBV28	NA	TRBD1	TRBJ2-7	TGTGCCAGCAGTTCGGGACAGGGATTCTACGAGCAGTACTTC	CASSSGQGFYEQYF
TRBV30	NA	TRBD1	TRBJ1-5	TGTGCCTGGAGTGTACCAGGGGGCCAAGGTCAGCCCCAGCATTTT	CAWSVPGGQGQPQHF
TRBV6-5	NA	NA	TRBJ1-3	TGTGCCAGCAGTTATGGGCATCGTCCCTCTGGAAACACCATATATTTT	CASSYGHRPSGNTIYF
TRBV10-1	NA	NA	TRBJ1-2	TGCGCCAGCAGTGACCACAGGGACTATGGCTACACCTTC	CASSDHRDYGYTF
TRBV29-1	NA	NA	TRBJ1-1	TGCAGCGTTAGTTCGGGGGGCTTGGACACTGAAGCTTTCTTT	CSVSSGGLDTEAFF
TRBV2	NA	TRBD1	TRBJ2-3	TGTGCCAGCGAGACAGGGTTTCGTTCGACAGATACGCAGTATTTT	CASETGFRSTDTQYF
TRBV6-1	NA	TRBD2	TRBJ2-1	TGTGCCAGCAACCCGGGACTAGCGGCCACAGAGCAGTTCTTC	CASNPGLAATEQFF
TRBV5-1	once	NA	TRBJ1-2	TGCGCCAGCAGCTTAAGGGAGGCTAACTATGGCTACACCTTC	CASSLREANYGYTF
TRBV6-1	NA	TRBD2	TRBJ2-1	TGTGCCAGCAGTGAAGCGTGGGGGGAGGGCCCCAATGAGCAGTTCTTC	CASSEAWGEGPNEQFF
TRBV28	NA	TRBD2	TRBJ2-3	TGTGCCAGCAGTCCCCTTGGATTAGCGGGAGCCCCAGGCACAGATACGCAGTATTTT	CASSPLGLAGAPGTDTQYF
TRBV7-2	once	TRBD2	TRBJ2-3	TGTGCCAGCAGCCGAGGGACTAGCGGGAGGCATATCTACCAAGATACGCAGTATTTT	CASSRGTSGRHIYQDTQYF
TRBV2	NA	TRBD2	TRBJ2-5	TGTGCCAGCAGTGCGGGGACTAGCGGGAGGGTCGGGAAGACCCAGTACTTC	CASSAGTSGRVGKTQYF
TRBV28	few	NA	TRBJ1-5	TGTGCCAGCAGTTTATGGGAGGGTTGGGTAAATCAGCCCCAGCATTTT	CASSLWEGWVNQPQHF
TRBV5-6	NA	NA	TRBJ2-1	TGTGCCAGCAGCTTGAGGGGGTATAATGAGCAGTTCTTC	CASSLRGYNEQFF
TRBV28	NA	NA	TRBJ1-1	TGTGCCACCACCTCGTTAGGGGGGGCCCCTAACACTGAAGCTTTCTTT	CATTSLGGAPNTEAFF
TRBV6-5	NA	NA	TRBJ2-1	TGTGCCAGCAGTTACTCGAACTTTTACAATGAGCAGTTCTTC	CASSYSNFYNEQFF
TRBV6-4	NA	NA	TRBJ2-3	TGTGCCAGCAGTGATGTCCCGGGCACAGATACGCAGTATTTT	CASSDVPGTDTQYF
TRBV28	once	TRBD1	TRBJ1-3	TGTGCCAGCAGTGCCCCCGACAGGGACTCTGGAAACACCATATATTTT	CASSAPDRDSGNTIYF
TRBV6-5	once	NA	TRBJ1-4	TGTGCCAGCAGGCCACAGGGAGGGTTGGGAAAACTGTTTTTT	CASRPQGGLGKLFF
TRBV4-1	NA	NA	TRBJ1-3	TGCGCCAGCAGCCAAGGGGGCAGGGCTGGAAACACCATATATTTT	CASSQGGRAGNTIYF
TRBV6-5	once	TRBD1	TRBJ2-7	TGTGCCAGCAGTCCCGGGACAGGGGGCTCCTACGAGCAGTACTTC	CASSPGTGGSYEQYF
TRBV11-2	NA	TRBD2	TRBJ2-1	TGTGCCAGCAGTCCCCTAGCGGGAGGGAACAATGAGCAGTTCTTC	CASSPLAGGNNEQFF
TRBV6-1	NA	NA	TRBJ2-1	TGTGCCAGCAGAAATACACCCCCAACGAACAATGAGCAGTTCTTC	CASRNTPPTNNEQFF
TRBV14	NA	TRBD2	TRBJ2-1	TGTGCCAGCAGCCCTTTTGACGGAGCGGGAGGGATCCCGTTCTTC	CASSPFDGAGGIPFF
TRBV4-1	NA	NA	TRBJ1-5	TGCGCCAGCAGCCAAGGAGCCTGGGCCGGATCAGGGGAGCCCCAGCATTTT	CASSQGAWAGSGEPQHF
TRBV5-6	NA	TRBD1	TRBJ2-2	TGTGCCAGCAGCTTGGCCGGGACAGGGACCGGGGAGCTGTTTTTT	CASSLAGTGTGELFF
TRBV29-1	NA	TRBD2	TRBJ2-5	TGCAGCGAGGGACTAGCGGAGGGGCCGTGGGAGACCCAGTACTTC	CSEGLAEGPWETQYF
TRBV12-5	NA	TRBD1	TRBJ2-1	TGTGCTAGTGGTTCCGGACAGGGACTGAATGAGCAGTTCTTC	CASGSGQGLNEQFF
TRBV29-1	few	NA	TRBJ1-1	TGCAGCGTTGAGCCTGGGGGGGGGTTAAACACTGAAGCTTTCTTT	CSVEPGGGLNTEAFF
TRBV7-9	NA	TRBD1	TRBJ1-5	TGTGCCAGCAGCGGACAGGCGAATCAGCCCCAGCATTTT	CASSGQANQPQHF
TRBV7-2	NA	TRBD1	TRBJ2-4	TGTGCCAGCAGCTTGGGGACAGGGGGTCAGTACTTC	CASSLGTGGQYF
TRBV7-8	NA	TRBD2	TRBJ2-7	TGTGCCAGCAGCTTAGCACTAGCGGGAGTTAACGAGCAGTACTTC	CASSLALAGVNEQYF
TRBV6-1	few	NA	TRBJ2-7	TGTGCCAGCAGTGATCAGGCGCTGATCTACGAGCAGTACTTC	CASSDQALIYEQYF
TRBV9	NA	TRBD2	TRBJ2-3	TGTGCCAGCAGCGAGGGGACTACCCGCACAGATACGCAGTATTTT	CASSEGTTRTDTQYF
TRBV5-1	NA	NA	TRBJ1-1	TGCGCCAGCCACGGGGAGGGAGAAGCTTTCTTT	CASHGEGEAFF
TRBV7-9	few	NA	TRBJ2-7	TGTGCCAGCAGCTTAGGGTCTTCGGGTGGCGAGCAGTACTTC	CASSLGSSGGEQYF
TRBV21-1	NA	NA	TRBJ2-2	TGTGCCAGCAGCCCCCCAAGCGAGCGGGAGAACACCGGGGAGCTGTTTTTT	CASSPPSERENTGELFF
TRBV5-4	NA	TRBD1	TRBJ2-3	TGTGCCAGCAGCTTGACAGGGGACACAGATACGCAGTATTTT	CASSLTGDTDTQYF
TRBV11-2	few	TRBD1	TRBJ2-7	TGTGCCAGCAGCTTTGGGACAGGGCCTTACGAGCAGTACTTC	CASSFGTGPYEQYF
TRBV7-8	NA	TRBD2	TRBJ2-1	TGTGCCAGCAGCTGGACTAGCTTGGGGTATGGTGAGCAGTTCTTC	CASSWTSLGYGEQFF
TRBV4-2	NA	TRBD1	TRBJ1-2	TGTGCCAGCAGCCCCACGGACAGGCCCTATGGCTACACCTTC	CASSPTDRPYGYTF
TRBV2	NA	TRBD1	TRBJ2-7	TGTGCCAGCGTGGCCGAGACAGGGGGCGACGAGCAGTACTTC	CASVAETGGDEQYF
TRBV10-3	once	NA	TRBJ1-2	TGTGCCATCAGTGAGCCCGAGTATGGCTACACCTTC	CAISEPEYGYTF
TRBV30	NA	NA	TRBJ1-1	TGTGCCTTTACAGGGCGAATTGAAGCTTTCTTT	CAFTGRIEAFF
TRBV9	NA	NA	TRBJ2-2	TGTGCCAGCCGCGCGAGGACCGGGGAGCTGTTTTTT	CASRARTGELFF
TRBV7-2	NA	NA	TRBJ1-5	TGTGCCAGCAGCTTAAACCGGGCCCGGGGGGGACAGCCCCAGCATTTT	CASSLNRARGGQPQHF
TRBV11-2	NA	TRBD2	TRBJ2-7	TGTGCCAGCAGCTTAGATGGACTAGCGGGAACCTACGAGCAGTACTTC	CASSLDGLAGTYEQYF
TRBV28	NA	NA	TRBJ1-1	TGTGCCAGCAGTGACTTGCTGACCCTAAGTAGCACTGAAGCTTTCTTT	CASSDLLTLSSTEAFF
TRBV25-1	NA	NA	TRBJ2-1	TGTGCCAGCAGTTCGACTAGTCATGTCTCCTACAATGAGCAGTTCTTC	CASSSTSHVSYNEQFF
TRBV28	NA	TRBD1	TRBJ2-7	TGTGCCAGCAGTCCCCTGACAGGGGTCTACGAGCAGTACTTC	CASSPLTGVYEQYF
TRBV5-1	once	TRBD2	TRBJ2-1	TGCGCCAGCAGCTACCTTAGCGGGAGGGCCAGCAATGAGCAGTTCTTC	CASSYLSGRASNEQFF
TRBV7-2	NA	NA	TRBJ1-5	TGTGCCAGCAGCTTCGCGGGACCAAATCAGCCCCAGCATTTT	CASSFAGPNQPQHF
TRBV11-2	NA	TRBD2	TRBJ2-7	TGTGCCAGCAGCTCACCACGGCGGGAGTGGGGTAGCCACGAGCAGTACTTC	CASSSPRREWGSHEQYF
TRBV14	NA	NA	TRBJ2-7	TGTGCCAGCAGCCAAAGCGGCCCTACCTACGAGCAGTACTTC	CASSQSGPTYEQYF